This TCR beta chain is from a study of blood T cell repertoires in COVID-19. Study overall: Sources were T cells, B-cell-depleted T cells, or PBMCs; the material itself was cDNA or gDNA.

The repertoire was sequenced with immunoSEQ multiplex PCR; TCRdb's copy has only in-frame clones and lacks some. The sample gives approximately 87,000 clones, roughly 80% of which show up once; 15% to 18% is in the top ten. The sequenced sample consisted of peripheral blood. This TCR was sampled from a woman older than 75 with acute or convalescent COVID-19.

CDR3 region: CASPEWGQGEFCQPQHF. In DNA form, the CDR3 reads TGTGCCAGCCCCGAATGGGGACAGGGGGAATTTTGTCAGCCCCAGCATTTT. The chain recombines TRBV6-4 with TRBJ1-5; 11 bases are shared with TRBD1. CDR3 length: 17 residues. Germline V CDR1 and CDR2: MRHNA, SNTAGT. With V trimmed by 8 bases and J by 6 bases, 15 bases remained unmatched.